This passage covers 20 T cell receptor beta chains from one sample sequenced in a study of cytomegalovirus exposure and HLA in healthy donors. The PCR was carried out with 60 Vbeta primers and 13 Jbeta primers. The repertoire was sequenced with immunoSEQ multiplex PCR; TCRdb's copy has only in-frame clones and lacks some. The sample shows about 82,000 clones, roughly 72% of them seen only once. Sequencing input: PBMCs. The receptor source for this set is a woman aged 45 to 65 in good health and CMV-seropositive.

The rearrangement joins TRBV5-6 to TRBJ2-3; tentative D call: TRBD1 (6 bases). The CDR3 totals 14 residues. V lost 2 bases to trimming and J lost 11 bases, with 18 bases between them. From germline, CDR1 is SGHDT and CDR2 YYEEEE. CDR3 sequence: CASSFDVTGRRQYF. CDR3 in DNA: TGTGCCAGCAGCTTCGACGTGACAGGCCGGAGGCAGTATTTT.

The V gene is TRBV6-5, the J gene TRBJ2-5, with TRBD2 matching over 8 bases. Per germline, CDR1 MNHEY and CDR2 SVGAGI. The ends lost 8 bases at V and 7 bases at J; junction bases unmatched: 15. This CDR3 is 15 amino acids long. The CDR3 spells CASGPGGGALGTQYF. CDR3 DNA: TGTGCCAGCGGTCCCGGGGGGGGCGCCCTAGGGACCCAGTACTTC.

V is TRBV6-5 and J is TRBJ1-5; 8 bases match TRBD1. Germline V CDR1 and CDR2: MNHEY, SVGAGI. The CDR3 is 14 residues long. V shed 4 bases and J 4 bases; nucleotides not matched to a gene: 3. This CDR3 is CASSWTGTNQPQHF. CDR3 bases: TGTGCCAGCAGTTGGACAGGGACAAATCAGCCCCAGCATTTT.

The chain has TRBV2 and TRBJ2-5; weak D call: TRBD1 (6 bases). The assigned J gene may be wrong: the sequence end matches TRBJ2-7 better. The CDR3 contains 12 residues. CDR1 is SNHLY and CDR2 is FYNNEI in the germline V gene. The CDR3 DNA sequence: TGTGCCAGCAGACTCAGGGGAACCGAGCAGTACTTC. Encoded protein: CASRLRGTEQYF.

The chain links TRBV29-1 to TRBJ2-7; the D gene is possibly TRBD1 (5 bases). The ends were cut back, 4 bases at V and 6 bases at J, with 13 bases in the middle. The CDR3 is 12 residues long. Germline loops: CDR1 SQVTM, CDR2 ANQGSEA. The CDR3 is CSVGQGQGEQYF. CDR3 nucleotide sequence: TGCAGCGTTGGGCAGGGCCAGGGCGAGCAGTACTTC.

The rearrangement uses TRBV18 and TRBJ1-5, with a tentative D call TRBD1 (6 bases). CDR3 size: 15 residues. Trimming cost V 0 bases and J 4 bases, with 10 bases left between them. In germline, CDR1 is KGHSH, CDR2 LQKENI. CDR3 in DNA: TGTGCCAGCTCACCACCAGGGGGTGGGAATCAGCCCCAGCATTTT. Translation: CASSPPGGGNQPQHF. Drawing the rest from reference TRBV18 and TRBJ1-5, the complete variable domain is NAGVMQNPRHLVRRRGQEARLRCSPMKGHSHVYWYRQLPEEGLKFMVYLQKENIIDESGMPKERFSAEFPKEGPSILRIQQVVRGDSAAYFCASSPPGGGNQPQHFGDGTRLSIL.

This clone was found once. The CDR3 reads CAWSKLAGAEQYF. CDR3 in DNA: TGTGCCTGGAGTAAGTTAGCGGGAGCCGAGCAGTACTTC. The chain is built from TRBV30 and TRBJ2-7; 9 bases agree with TRBD2. Germline V gene lookup returns CDR1 GTSNPN and CDR2 SVGIG (reference sequence). Trimming removed 2 bases from V and 6 bases from J; junction bases left unmatched: 5. The CDR3 runs 13 residues. The entire variable domain, with the rest obtained from reference TRBV30 and TRBJ2-7, is as follows: SQTIHQWPATLVQPVGSPLSLECTVEGTSNPNLYWYRQAAGRGLQLLFYSVGIGQISSEVPQNLSASRPQDRQFILSSKKLLLSDSGFYLCAWSKLAGAEQYFGPGTRLTVT.

The DNA for the CDR3 is TGCGCCAGCAGCTTGGAGCGGACAGGGGCAGATACGCAGTATTTT. Translating it yields CASSLERTGADTQYF. The V call is TRBV5-1, the J call TRBJ2-3, with 9 bases lining up with TRBD1. V gave up 0 bases and J gave up 4 bases; unmatched junction bases: 3. From germline, CDR1 is SGHRS and CDR2 YFSETQ. The CDR3 is 15 residues long.

V and J are TRBV28 and TRBJ1-2; TRBD1 is a possible D gene (5 bases). V shed 6 bases and J shed 4 bases, with 18 bases lying between them. The CDR3 is 15 residues long. Germline assignment: CDR1 MDHEN and CDR2 SYDVKM. Written as DNA, the CDR3 is TGTGCCAGCAGAATAGACCCCGCGGGGGGCTATGGCTACACCTTC. This gives the protein CASRIDPAGGYGYTF.

The rearrangement joins TRBV6-1 to TRBJ2-7; 12 bases are shared with TRBD2. CDR3 length equals 13 residues. The germline V gene has CDR1 MNHNS and CDR2 SASEGT. Trimming cost V 6 bases and J 7 bases; bases outside gene matches: 4. The CDR3 loop is CASSVGLAGEQYF. CDR3 in DNA: TGTGCCAGCAGCGTCGGACTAGCGGGAGAGCAGTACTTC.

The chain recombines TRBV2 with TRBJ2-7; tentatively, D is TRBD1 (6 bases). This CDR3 is 15 amino acids long. Germline V gives CDR1 SNHLY, CDR2 FYNNEI. Trimming left V 8 bases short and J 4 bases short, with 21 bases between. The chain's CDR3 is CASQWGPGTDYEQYF. CDR3 in DNA: TGTGCCAGCCAGTGGGGGCCGGGGACCGATTACGAGCAGTACTTC.

The rearrangement uses TRBV11-1 and TRBJ2-2, with D hard to call. The CDR3 has 12 amino acids. In germline, CDR1 is SGHAT, CDR2 FQDESV (reference sequence). The germline V and J ends were trimmed by 7 bases and 0 bases, with 3 bases remaining between them. The CDR3 sequence: CASTANTGELFF. The CDR3 DNA sequence: TGTGCCAGCACCGCGAACACCGGGGAGCTGTTTTTT.

The chain carries TRBV14 and TRBJ2-3, with TRBD2 identical over 11 bases. This CDR3 has 16 amino acids. CDR1 SGHDN and CDR2 FVKESK come from the germline V gene. The V gene end was trimmed by 0 bases and the J gene end by 5 bases; junction bases not matched to a gene: 4. CDR3 residues: CASSQDGGLAGDTQYF. CDR3 in DNA: TGTGCCAGCAGCCAAGATGGCGGACTAGCGGGAGATACGCAGTATTTT.

V is TRBV2 and J is TRBJ1-1; D not resolved. The CDR3 is 11 amino acids. Germline loops: CDR1 SNHLY, CDR2 FYNNEI. The ends were cut back, 9 bases at V and 7 bases at J, with 12 bases in the middle. The CDR3 nucleotides are TGTGCCAGACGGACGGGGATTGAAGCTTTCTTT. This gives the protein CARRTGIEAFF.

This sequence joins TRBV6-1 and TRBJ2-2, with a tentative D call TRBD1 (6 bases). CDR3 length: 15 amino acids. V was shortened by 2 bases and J by 1 base, with 8 bases between the two germline ends. In germline, CDR1 is MNHNS, CDR2 SASEGT. CDR3 residues: CASSEPGQNTGELFF. In DNA, the CDR3 is TGTGCCAGCAGTGAACCGGGACAGAACACCGGGGAGCTGTTTTTT.

V gene TRBV27 combines with J gene TRBJ2-6; TRBD2 is a possible D gene (5 bases). With 3 bases removed from V and 0 bases from J, the gap between germline ends came to 9 bases. The CDR3 runs 16 residues. Germline V gene lookup returns CDR1 MNHEY and CDR2 SMNVEV (reference sequence). The CDR3, as DNA: TGTGCCAGCAGTTTTACACGGGGCTCTGGGGCCAACGTCCTGACTTTC. This translates into CASSFTRGSGANVLTF.

This sequence joins TRBV29-1 and TRBJ1-2; D is perhaps TRBD1 (6 bases). The CDR3 has 11 amino acids. Per the germline V gene, CDR1 is SQVTM and CDR2 is ANQGSEA. V lost 5 bases to trimming and J lost 7 bases, with 11 bases between them. In DNA form, the CDR3 reads TGCAGCGTTCCAGGGGTGGCTGGCTACACCTTC. Translation gives CSVPGVAGYTF.

The chain has TRBV4-2 and TRBJ2-7, with 9 bases lining up with TRBD2. CDR3 length: 14 residues. Germline values: CDR1 LGHNA, CDR2 YNFKEQ. The V gene end was trimmed by 6 bases and the J gene end by 0 bases; junction bases not matched to a gene: 3. The CDR3 region is CASSPSGNSYEQYF. CDR3 sequence (DNA): TGTGCCAGCAGTCCTAGCGGGAACTCCTACGAGCAGTACTTC.

The chain recombines TRBV29-1 with TRBJ2-2; 9 bases map to TRBD2. Germline CDR1 SQVTM, CDR2 ANQGSEA. The CDR3 sequence is 15 residues long. Trimming took 4 bases from V and 5 from J; bases not matched to a gene: 8. The chain's CDR3 is CSVGVAGGPTGELFF. DNA for the CDR3: TGCAGCGTTGGAGTTGCGGGAGGGCCTACCGGGGAGCTGTTTTTT.

The chain joins TRBV27 to TRBJ2-2; D is unresolved. Germline V CDR1 and CDR2: MNHEY, SMNVEV (reference sequence). This CDR3 has 15 residues. Deletions cut 5 bases from V and 1 base from J, with 11 bases between. In DNA form, the CDR3 reads TGTGCCAGCAGTCCTAGTCCAGTGAACACCGGGGAGCTGTTTTTT. This sequence encodes CASSPSPVNTGELFF.